This T cell receptor (beta chain) is from a study of blood T cell repertoires in COVID-19. Across the whole study: Both acute and convalescent COVID-19 samples were obtained from the United States, Italy and Spain. Sources were T cells, B-cell-depleted T cells, or PBMCs; the material itself was cDNA or gDNA.

In the original workflow: From reference gene primer amplification, estimates of nucleated cell counts were derived. Repertoires were generated with immunoSEQ multiplex PCR, while TCRdb's copy carries only in-frame clones and drops some. V, J and clone size derive from that table, while D and trimming were established from the DNA sequence. The repertoire includes fewer than 250,000 clones, 83% of them detected once, and about 2.5% sits in the top ten. V was shortened by 0 bases and J by 0 bases, with 11 bases between the two germline ends. Per the germline V gene, CDR1 is SGHRS and CDR2 is YFSETQ. The CDR3 runs to 16 residues.

V is TRBV5-1 and J is TRBJ2-3; D is possibly TRBD2 (6 bases). This receptor was identified in a woman between 40 and 50 years old with active or convalescent COVID-19. Sequences were obtained from peripheral blood. The CDR3 DNA follows: TGCGCCAGCAGCTTGGACGGGAGCCCTAGCACAGATACGCAGTATTTT. It yields the protein CASSLDGSPSTDTQYF.